This TCR beta chain was identified in a study of blood T cell repertoires in COVID-19. Study-wide context: T cells, B-cell-depleted T cells, or PBMCs supplied cDNA or gDNA.

As processed by the authors: By means of reference gene primer amplification, nucleated cell counts were estimated. Measured with immunoSEQ multiplex PCR; TCRdb has only the in-frame clones, and not every one. V, J and clone size are taken as reported in that table, and D and trimming were inferred from the DNA itself. The top ten hold more than 0.8% of the sample, which has about 370,000 clones, roughly nine tenths seen once. This study enrolled people aged 18 to 89 from about two dozen US geographic areas. Cohorts were based on clinical histories the participants reported. The germline V gene encodes CDR1 MNHNY and CDR2 SVGAGI (reference sequence). Between the trimmed V and J ends, which lost 2 bases and 5 bases, there was a span of 7 bases. The CDR3 has 13 amino acids.

Sample: PBMCs or T cells enriched from blood (not recorded which). This sequence originates from a young man who had recovered from COVID-19. The V gene is TRBV6-6, the J gene TRBJ1-5; D unclear. CDR3 nucleotide sequence: TGTGCCAGCAGTTACCTCGGGGATCAGCCCCAGCATTTT. Protein: CASSYLGDQPQHF.